These 8 T cell receptor beta chains came from one sample sequenced in a study of Ad26.COV2.S vaccination and SARS-CoV-2 variants. Repertoires were generated with immunoSEQ multiplex PCR, while TCRdb's copy carries only in-frame clones and drops some. The table lists some 480,000 clones, 70% to 90% of them singletons, with roughly 13% in the top ten. Documented treatment: roughly 20 received Ad26.COV2.S at low or high dose, single or two shots; about 5 received placebo; per-sample allocation not given. At day 63 after the first vaccine or placebo injection, samples were drawn. Sequenced here: peripheral blood, sampled in a trial of Ad26.COV2.S vaccine versus placebo. The source is a person aged 18-65 years who received the Ad26.COV2.S COVID-19 vaccine or a placebo.

V is TRBV30 and J is TRBJ2-3; possible D gene TRBD1, 6 bases. Germline V gene data show CDR1 as GTSNPN and CDR2 as SVGIG (reference sequence). V lost 3 bases and J 2 bases, leaving 15 bases between the germline ends. The CDR3 extends over 15 amino acids. The CDR3 sequence: CAWSLGGRYTDTQYF. The DNA for the CDR3 is TGTGCCTGGAGCTTAGGGGGACGGTACACAGATACGCAGTATTTT. Variable domain in full (rest from reference TRBV30 and TRBJ2-3): SQTIHQWPATLVQPVGSPLSLECTVEGTSNPNLYWYRQAAGRGLQLLFYSVGIGQISSEVPQNLSASRPQDRQFILSSKKLLLSDSGFYLCAWSLGGRYTDTQYFGPGTRLTVL.

The gene calls are TRBV3-1 (or the pseudogene TRBV3-2) and TRBJ1-5, with unresolved D. CDR1 and CDR2 (germline): LGHDT, YNNKEL (reference sequence). The germline V and J ends were trimmed by 4 bases and 1 base, with 5 bases remaining between them. This CDR3 is built from 13 residues. The CDR3 here is CASSRRSNQPQHF. In DNA form, the CDR3 reads TGTGCCAGCAGCCGCAGGAGCAATCAGCCCCAGCATTTT.

The CDR3 DNA is TGTGCCAGCAGTTTAAGGGGGACAGGGGGGCGAAAACTGTTTTTT. It codes for CASSLRGTGGRKLFF. The rearrangement links TRBV28 to TRBJ1-4; 11 positions agree with TRBD1. CDR1 is MDHEN, CDR2 SYDVKM, per germline. V shed 2 bases, J shed 10 bases, and the junction held 6 bases outside the gene matches. CDR3 length: 15 amino acids.

This chain connects TRBV6-1 to TRBJ1-5; D is possibly TRBD1 (5 bases). In germline, CDR1 is MNHNS, CDR2 SASEGT. The CDR3 is 14 residues long. Trimming cost V 3 bases and J 4 bases, with 10 bases left between them. The chain's CDR3 is CASSDRGLNQPQHF. The CDR3 DNA reads as TGTGCCAGCAGTGATAGGGGATTGAATCAGCCCCAGCATTTT.

J is TRBJ2-2 and V is TRBV11-3; TRBD2 matches at 9 bases. J lost 1 base, V lost 5 bases, and 2 bases had no gene match. Germline-derived CDR1 and CDR2 are SGHNT and YENEEA. This CDR3 has 15 residues. CDR3 DNA: TGTGCCAGCAGCCCGACTAGCGGGAACACCGGGGAGCTGTTTTTT. It codes for CASSPTSGNTGELFF.

This clone was observed a single time. V gene TRBV30 combines with J gene TRBJ1-4, with 7 positions matching TRBD1. Germline CDR1 GTSNPN, CDR2 SVGIG (reference sequence). V lost 4 bases, J lost 10 bases, and 15 bases stayed unmatched. This CDR3 has 15 residues. The CDR3 DNA follows: TGTGCCTGGACCCTCGCGGTCTACAGGGGAGCAAAACTGTTTTTT. It translates to CAWTLAVYRGAKLFF.

The chain is built from TRBV19 and TRBJ2-3; D tentatively reads TRBD1 or TRBD2 (5 bases each). Deletions cut 5 bases from V and 0 bases from J, with 9 bases between. Germline CDR1 LNHDA, CDR2 SQIVND (reference sequence). The length of the CDR3 is 14 residues. The CDR3 region is CASSLGASTDTQYF. The CDR3 coding sequence is TGTGCCAGTAGTCTCGGGGCGAGCACAGATACGCAGTATTTT.

V gene TRBV25-1 combines with J gene TRBJ1-3; D gene unclear. This CDR3 contains 15 residues. Trimming removed 3 bases at V and 0 bases at J, with 9 bases between. Germline-derived CDR1 and CDR2 are MGHDK and SYGVNS. The CDR3 bases are TGTGCCAGCAGTGAGGACGTCAACTCTGGAAACACCATATATTTT. It codes for CASSEDVNSGNTIYF.